Sequencing of this T cell receptor (beta chain) was carried out in a study of blood T cell repertoires in COVID-19 (dated by TCRdb to about 2020). With respect to the entire study: Collaborator samples came from the United States, Italy and Spain and covered acute and convalescent phases of COVID-19. The samples were drawn from two sources: the first 160 participants of the ongoing ImmuneRACE study, and over 1,000 subjects contributed by 6 global collaborators. The dataset comprised deeply sampled blood TCRbeta repertoires from subjects exposed to, actively infected with, or recovered from COVID-19. A freely available public database, intended as a resource for researchers studying the immune response to SARS-CoV-2, is where the repertoires were released. Where HLA class I and class II types were available, the types were taken from metadata supplied by the sample provider, not from assay-based typing. Nearly every sample came with metadata listing a de-identified subject ID, COVID-19 status, age in years and sex. The prospective study material was composed of cDNA or gDNA derived from T cells, B-cell-depleted T cells, or PBMCs.

Looking up the germline V gene yields CDR1 SGHRS and CDR2 YFSETQ. Trimmed from V: 0 bases; trimmed from J: 2 bases; junction bases lacking a gene match: 5. Measured from the cysteine to the phenylalanine, the CDR3 is 17 residues long. Only the CDR3 part of the read is kept: 51 bases, read in frame from the first base. The research as a whole found: The quantity of clinical and demographic metadata differed by source and by participant and was supplied without curation.

The immunoSEQ Assay, a bias-controlled multiplex PCR, was used to amplify TCRbeta CDR3 regions from genomic DNA. Turning to the authors' computational methods: The number of nucleated cells in each sample was estimated by amplification of reference gene primers within the assay. Sequence reads were collapsed and filtered to measure the absolute abundance of every unique TCRbeta CDR3 rearrangement. Productive Simpson clonality was computed per sample as the square root of Simpson's diversity index over productive rearrangements. Sourced from immuneACCESS, this table was stored by TCRdb with only in-frame sequences that have V and J called. A share of the clones is absent; for the studies checked, an unresolved V gene accounts for under half, and the remainder has no known explanation. That table gives V, J and clone size, and the DNA gave D and trimming. Within this sample are 310,000 or so clones, with roughly 84% of them counted one time only. The ten largest make up 1% of the sample.

Collaborating institutions collected whole blood in K2EDTA tubes following their own protocols. Collaborator samples were shipped for TCRbeta analysis as frozen whole blood, isolated PBMCs, or DNA extracted from either sample type. In regard to this clone: Its antigen remains undetermined. The record has no base qualities; no much larger clone is one base away.

Recombination linked TRBV5-1 to TRBJ2-1, with 10 central nucleotides matching TRBD2. The sequence derives from a man between 45 and 60 years old with active or convalescent COVID-19. Sequenced material: peripheral blood. CDR3 sequence: CASSLAQTSGTYNEQFF. The sequenced DNA: TGCGCCAGCAGCTTGGCCCAAACTAGCGGGACCTACAATGAGCAGTTCTTC. When the CDR3 is completed using the reference TRBV5-1 and TRBJ2-1 genes on either side, the full variable domain is KAGVTQTPRYLIKTRGQQVTLSCSPISGHRSVSWYQQTPGQGLQFLFEYFSETQRNKGNFPGRFSGRQFSNSRSEMNVSTLELGDSALYLCASSLAQTSGTYNEQFFGPGTRLTVL.